The T cell receptor (beta chain) described here comes from a study of T-cell memory formation after mild COVID-19. Study information: TCR clusters mostly belonged to single donors.

The germline V and J ends were trimmed by 0 bases and 2 bases, with 8 bases remaining between them. The length of the CDR3 is 14 residues. In germline, CDR1 is SGHRS, CDR2 YFSETQ. TCRdb independently ran MiXCR on the 5' RACE reads; one entry per CDR3 protein. The sample lists a few hundred thousand distinct CDR3 sequences, roughly 15% occurring once. This TCR came from a man between 18 and 29 years old who had mild COVID-19 (a few samples of this study predate the infection). Cell type and time point are not known. The rearrangement uses TRBV5-1 and TRBJ1-2, with D unclear. Sequencing was performed on PBMCs or a T cell subset sorted from them (not recorded which). CDR3 DNA sequence: TGCGCCAGCAGCTTGGTTACGGGAAACTATGGCTACACCTTC. This encodes CASSLVTGNYGYTF.